This T cell receptor (beta chain) was sequenced in a study of blood T cell repertoires in COVID-19. Across the whole study: The United States, Italy and Spain provided the acute and convalescent COVID-19 samples.

In the original processing: From reference gene primer amplification, estimates of nucleated cell counts were derived. Profiled with immunoSEQ multiplex PCR; TCRdb holds only in-frame clones, not every one. V and J calls and clone size follow that table, whereas D and trimming were derived from the DNA. The sample shows about 190,000 clones, about 86% of them seen only once. J lost 1 base, V lost 0 bases, and 1 base had no gene match. The CDR3 has 14 amino acids. Germline lookup yields CDR1 SQVTM and CDR2 ANQGSEA. V gene TRBV29-1 combines with J gene TRBJ1-1, with 8 bases that match TRBD1. The specimen was peripheral blood. The sequence was collected from a man aged 30 to 39 with active or convalescent COVID-19. The CDR3 protein is CSVEDQGANTEAFF. Here the CDR3 DNA reads TGCAGCGTTGAAGATCAGGGGGCGAACACTGAAGCTTTCTTT.